The next 7 T cell receptor beta chains were all read from a single sample in a study of control samples from healthy donors and cancer patients. Assay: immunoSEQ multiplex PCR; the TCRdb copy retains only in-frame clones and omits some. The sample includes roughly 170,000 clones, approximately 92% of them seen just once. The source material was blood. The receptors derive from a man younger than 30 in good health.

The chain carries TRBV30 and TRBJ1-5; no clear D. Trimming stripped 3 bases from V and 0 bases from J, with 12 bases between. Germline V gene sequence: CDR1 GTSNPN, CDR2 SVGIG (reference sequence). This CDR3 is built from 15 residues. In DNA form, the CDR3 reads TGTGCCTGGAGCGCCGGGGATTATAGCAATCAGCCCCAGCATTTT. Translation: CAWSAGDYSNQPQHF. Filled out from reference TRBV30 and TRBJ1-5, the complete variable domain reads SQTIHQWPATLVQPVGSPLSLECTVEGTSNPNLYWYRQAAGRGLQLLFYSVGIGQISSEVPQNLSASRPQDRQFILSSKKLLLSDSGFYLCAWSAGDYSNQPQHFGDGTRLSIL.

The rearrangement uses TRBV10-2 and TRBJ2-7; D tentatively reads TRBD1 or TRBD2 (5 bases each). The V gene lost 6 bases and the J gene lost 2 bases, with 11 bases spanning the gap. The CDR3 totals 13 residues. The V gene's germline CDR1 is WSHSY and CDR2 SAAADI. This CDR3 is CASRPGPTYEQYF. The CDR3 DNA follows: TGCGCCAGCAGACCGGGACCAACCTACGAGCAGTACTTC.

The chain joins TRBV6-5 to TRBJ1-1, with D unresolved. Germline CDR1 MNHEY, CDR2 SVGAGI. The V end lost 0 bases, the J end lost 0 bases, and 8 bases lay between the germline ends. The CDR3 totals 15 residues. The CDR3 DNA follows: TGTGCCAGCAGTTACTCGCTTGAAATGAACACTGAAGCTTTCTTT. Protein sequence: CASSYSLEMNTEAFF.

The DNA of the CDR3 is TGTGCCAGCAGTTACTTAGAGGGAACCTACGAGCAGTACTTC. Encoded protein: CASSYLEGTYEQYF. The chain couples TRBV6-5 to TRBJ2-7; possible D gene TRBD2, 5 bases. The CDR3 spans 14 residues. The V end lost 1 base, the J end lost 2 bases, and 9 bases lay between the germline ends. Germline loops: CDR1 MNHEY, CDR2 SVGAGI.

The chain combines TRBV20-1 with TRBJ2-5; D call uncertain. The CDR3 extends over 11 amino acids. Germline V gene lookup returns CDR1 DFQATT and CDR2 SNEGSKA (reference sequence). Trimming cost V 7 bases and J 2 bases, with 8 bases left between them. CDR3 sequence reads: CSVPVQETQYF. The CDR3 DNA is TGCAGTGTCCCGGTACAAGAGACCCAGTACTTC.

This sequence joins TRBV5-4 and TRBJ2-2; TRBD2 matches 11 bases. CDR3 length equals 15 residues. V was clipped by 0 bases and J by 8 bases; unmatched bases: 3. Germline V gene sequence: CDR1 SGHNT, CDR2 YYREEE (reference sequence). The CDR3 here is CASSLGLAGTGELFF. Written as DNA, the CDR3 is TGTGCCAGCAGCTTGGGACTAGCGGGGACAGGGGAGCTGTTTTTT.

The CDR3 nucleotides are TGTGCCAGCAGCCGACTAGCGGGGGGGACATACTACGAGCAGTACTTC. Its translation is CASSRLAGGTYYEQYF. The chain has TRBV9 and TRBJ2-7, with TRBD2 matching over 14 bases. Germline CDR1 is SGDLS and CDR2 is YYNGEE. With 4 bases clipped from V and 3 bases from J, the junction kept 6 bases outside the gene matches. This CDR3 has 16 residues.